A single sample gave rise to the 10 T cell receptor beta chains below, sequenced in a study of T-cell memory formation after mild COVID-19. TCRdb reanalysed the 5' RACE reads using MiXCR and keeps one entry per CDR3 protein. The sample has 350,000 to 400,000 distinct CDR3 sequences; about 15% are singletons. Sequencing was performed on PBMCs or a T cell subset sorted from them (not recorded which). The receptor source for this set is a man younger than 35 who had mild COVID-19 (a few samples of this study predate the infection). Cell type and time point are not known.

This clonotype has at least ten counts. CDR3 sequence: CSARGTPGNSPLHF. CDR3 bases: TGCAGTGCTCGAGGGACCCCCGGGAATTCACCCCTCCACTTT. V gene TRBV20-1 combines with J gene TRBJ1-6; D perhaps matches TRBD1 (5 bases). Germline CDR1 and CDR2: DFQATT and SNEGSKA (reference sequence). V dropped 5 bases and J dropped 7 bases, with 15 bases sitting between them. CDR3 size: 14 residues.

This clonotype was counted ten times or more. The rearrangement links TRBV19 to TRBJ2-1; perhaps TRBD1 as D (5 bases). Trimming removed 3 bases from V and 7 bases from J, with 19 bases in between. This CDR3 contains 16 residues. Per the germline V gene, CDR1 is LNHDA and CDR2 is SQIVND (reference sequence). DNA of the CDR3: TGTGCCAGTAGTATGGTAGGGGATCCCAATACGAATGAGCAGTTCTTC. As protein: CASSMVGDPNTNEQFF.

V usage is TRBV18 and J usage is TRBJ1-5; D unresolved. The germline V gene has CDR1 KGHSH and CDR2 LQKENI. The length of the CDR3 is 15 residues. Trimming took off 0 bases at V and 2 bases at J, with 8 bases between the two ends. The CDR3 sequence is CASSPPSQGNQPQHF. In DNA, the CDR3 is TGTGCCAGCTCACCACCGTCCCAGGGCAATCAGCCCCAGCATTTT.

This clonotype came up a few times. The CDR3: CSAGTGFLNTIYF. CDR3 sequence (DNA): TGCAGTGCCGGGACAGGGTTTTTAAACACCATATATTTT. The chain carries TRBV20-1 and TRBJ1-3; 9 nucleotides line up with TRBD1. Germline V gives CDR1 DFQATT, CDR2 SNEGSKA (reference sequence). Trimming removed 6 bases from V and 6 bases from J; junction bases left unmatched: 6. This CDR3 has 13 residues.

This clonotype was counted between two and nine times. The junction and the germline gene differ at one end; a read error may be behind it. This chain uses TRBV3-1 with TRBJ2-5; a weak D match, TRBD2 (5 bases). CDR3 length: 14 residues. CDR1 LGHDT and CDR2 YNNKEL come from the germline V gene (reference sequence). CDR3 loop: CASSQAGKGETRYF. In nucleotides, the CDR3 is TGTGCCAGCAGCCAGGCCGGAAAGGGAGAGACCCGGTACTTC.

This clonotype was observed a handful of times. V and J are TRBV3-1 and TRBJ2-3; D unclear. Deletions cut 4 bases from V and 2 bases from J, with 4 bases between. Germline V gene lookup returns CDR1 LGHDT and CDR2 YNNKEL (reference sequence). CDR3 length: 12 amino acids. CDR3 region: CASSRHTDTQYF. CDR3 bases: TGTGCCAGCAGCCGGCACACAGATACGCAGTATTTT.

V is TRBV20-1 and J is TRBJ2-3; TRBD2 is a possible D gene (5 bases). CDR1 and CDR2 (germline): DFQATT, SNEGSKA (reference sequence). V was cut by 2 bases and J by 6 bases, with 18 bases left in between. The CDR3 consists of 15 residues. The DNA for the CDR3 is TGCAGTGCTAGACCAGCCGACTACCGCGGGGATACGCAGTATTTT. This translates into CSARPADYRGDTQYF.

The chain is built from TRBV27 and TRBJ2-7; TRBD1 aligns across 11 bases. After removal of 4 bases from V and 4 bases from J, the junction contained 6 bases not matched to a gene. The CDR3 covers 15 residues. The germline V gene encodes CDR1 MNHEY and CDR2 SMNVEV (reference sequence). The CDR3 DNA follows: TGTGCCAGCAGTTCGGGGGACAGGGGGTTGTACGAGCAGTACTTC. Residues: CASSSGDRGLYEQYF.

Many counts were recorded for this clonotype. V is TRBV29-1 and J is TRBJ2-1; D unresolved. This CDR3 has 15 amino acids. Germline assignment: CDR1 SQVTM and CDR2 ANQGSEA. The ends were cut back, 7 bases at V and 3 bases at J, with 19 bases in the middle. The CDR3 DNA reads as TGCAGCGCCCAGGCCACACCCGAAGGCTACAATGAGCAGTTCTTC. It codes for CSAQATPEGYNEQFF.

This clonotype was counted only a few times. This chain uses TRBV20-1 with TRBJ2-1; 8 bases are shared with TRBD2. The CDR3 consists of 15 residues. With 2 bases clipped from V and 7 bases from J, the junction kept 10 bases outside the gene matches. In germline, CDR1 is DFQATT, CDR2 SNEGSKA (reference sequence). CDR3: CSARWVGGARNEQFF. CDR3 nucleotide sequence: TGCAGTGCTAGATGGGTCGGGGGGGCCCGAAATGAGCAGTTCTTC.